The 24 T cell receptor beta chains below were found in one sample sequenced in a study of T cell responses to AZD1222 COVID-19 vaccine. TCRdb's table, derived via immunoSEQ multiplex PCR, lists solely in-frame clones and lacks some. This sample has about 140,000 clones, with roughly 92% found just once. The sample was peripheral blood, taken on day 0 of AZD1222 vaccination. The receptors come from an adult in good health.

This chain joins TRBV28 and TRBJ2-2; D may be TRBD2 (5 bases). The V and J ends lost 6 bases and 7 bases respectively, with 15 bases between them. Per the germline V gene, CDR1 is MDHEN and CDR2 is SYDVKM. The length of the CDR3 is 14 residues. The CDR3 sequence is CASRPLVWGGELFF. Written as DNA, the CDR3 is TGTGCCAGCAGACCACTAGTTTGGGGCGGGGAGCTGTTTTTT.

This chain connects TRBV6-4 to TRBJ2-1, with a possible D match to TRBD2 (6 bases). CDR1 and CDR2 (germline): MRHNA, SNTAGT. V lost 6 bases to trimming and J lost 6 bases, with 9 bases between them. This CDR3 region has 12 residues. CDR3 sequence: CASRGTGNEQFF. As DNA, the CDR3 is TGTGCCAGCAGGGGGACTGGCAATGAGCAGTTCTTC.

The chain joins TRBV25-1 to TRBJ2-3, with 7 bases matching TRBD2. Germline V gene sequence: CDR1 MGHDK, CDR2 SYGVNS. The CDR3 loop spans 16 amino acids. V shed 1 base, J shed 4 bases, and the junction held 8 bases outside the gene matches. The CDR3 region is CASSEFGGSRSDTQYF. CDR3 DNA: TGTGCCAGCAGTGAATTCGGCGGGAGTCGGTCAGATACGCAGTATTTT.

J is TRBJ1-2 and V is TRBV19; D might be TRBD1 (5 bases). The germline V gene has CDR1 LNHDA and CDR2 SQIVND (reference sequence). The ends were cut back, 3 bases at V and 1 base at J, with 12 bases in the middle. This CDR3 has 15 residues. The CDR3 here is CASSITVGDNYGYTF. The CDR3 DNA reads TGTGCCAGTAGTATCACCGTGGGGGATAACTATGGCTACACCTTC.

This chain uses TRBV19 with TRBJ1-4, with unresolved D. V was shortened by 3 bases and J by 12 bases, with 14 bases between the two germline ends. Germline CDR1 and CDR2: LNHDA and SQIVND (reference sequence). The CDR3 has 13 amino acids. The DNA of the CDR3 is TGTGCCAGTAGTATTAGGGATGTTACCGAACTGTTTTTT. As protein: CASSIRDVTELFF.

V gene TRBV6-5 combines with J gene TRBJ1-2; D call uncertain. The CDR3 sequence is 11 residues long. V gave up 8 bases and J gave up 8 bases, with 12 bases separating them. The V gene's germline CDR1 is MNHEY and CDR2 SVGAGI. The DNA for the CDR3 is TGTGCCAGCGGGCGGGCGCAGGGCTACACCTTC. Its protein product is CASGRAQGYTF.

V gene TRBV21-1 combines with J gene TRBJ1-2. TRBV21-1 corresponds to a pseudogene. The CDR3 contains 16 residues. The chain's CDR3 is CASSHRVWGVYYGYTF. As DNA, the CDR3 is TGTGCCAGCAGCCATCGAGTCTGGGGGGTTTACTATGGCTACACCTTC.

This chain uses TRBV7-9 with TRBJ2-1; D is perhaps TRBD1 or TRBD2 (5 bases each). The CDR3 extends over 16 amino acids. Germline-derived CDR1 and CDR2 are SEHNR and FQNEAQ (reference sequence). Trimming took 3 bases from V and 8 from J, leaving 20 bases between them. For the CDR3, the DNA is TGTGCCAGCAGCTTGAGTTGGTGGGGACGCATCGATGAGCAGTTCTTC. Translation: CASSLSWWGRIDEQFF.

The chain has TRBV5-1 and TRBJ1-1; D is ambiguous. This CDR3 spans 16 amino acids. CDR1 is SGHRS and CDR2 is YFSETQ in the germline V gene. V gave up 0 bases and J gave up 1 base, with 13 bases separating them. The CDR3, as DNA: TGCGCCAGCAGCTTGGCCATGGGGAGCAGGAACACTGAAGCTTTCTTT. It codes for CASSLAMGSRNTEAFF.

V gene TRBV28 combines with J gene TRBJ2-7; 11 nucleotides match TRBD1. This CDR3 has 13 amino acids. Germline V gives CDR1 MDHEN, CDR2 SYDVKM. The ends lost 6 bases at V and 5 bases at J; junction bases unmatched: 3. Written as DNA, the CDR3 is TGTGCCAGCAGGGACAGGGGGCAGAACGAGCAGTACTTC. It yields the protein CASRDRGQNEQYF.

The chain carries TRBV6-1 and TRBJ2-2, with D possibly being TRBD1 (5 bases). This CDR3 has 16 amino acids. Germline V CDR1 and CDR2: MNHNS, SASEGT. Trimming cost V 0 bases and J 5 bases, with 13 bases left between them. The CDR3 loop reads CASSEALAGLTGELFF. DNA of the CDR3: TGTGCCAGCAGTGAAGCCCTGGCAGGGCTGACCGGGGAGCTGTTTTTT.

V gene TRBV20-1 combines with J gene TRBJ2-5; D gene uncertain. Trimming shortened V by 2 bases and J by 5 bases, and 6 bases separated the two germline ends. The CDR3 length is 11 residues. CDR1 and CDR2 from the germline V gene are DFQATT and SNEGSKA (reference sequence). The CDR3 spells CSARSSETQYF. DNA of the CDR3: TGCAGTGCTAGATCTAGTGAGACCCAGTACTTC.

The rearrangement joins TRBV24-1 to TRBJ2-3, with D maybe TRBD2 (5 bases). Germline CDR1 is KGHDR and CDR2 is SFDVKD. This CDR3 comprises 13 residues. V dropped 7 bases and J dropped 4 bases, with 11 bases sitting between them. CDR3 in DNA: TGTGCCACCAGAAAAGGGAGTCCAGATACGCAGTATTTT. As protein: CATRKGSPDTQYF.

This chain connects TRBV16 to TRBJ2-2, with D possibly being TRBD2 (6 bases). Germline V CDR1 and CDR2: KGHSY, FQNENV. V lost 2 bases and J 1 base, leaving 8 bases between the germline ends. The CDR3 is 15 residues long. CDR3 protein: CASSQTGLNTGELFF. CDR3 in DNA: TGTGCCAGCAGCCAAACGGGACTGAACACCGGGGAGCTGTTTTTT.

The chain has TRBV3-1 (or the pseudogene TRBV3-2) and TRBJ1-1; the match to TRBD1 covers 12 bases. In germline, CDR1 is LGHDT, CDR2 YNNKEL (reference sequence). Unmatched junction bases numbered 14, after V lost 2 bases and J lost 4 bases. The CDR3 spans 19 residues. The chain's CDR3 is CASSQLVRGGTGGRTEAFF. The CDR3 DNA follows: TGTGCCAGCAGCCAACTTGTCCGAGGAGGGACAGGGGGCCGCACTGAAGCTTTCTTT.

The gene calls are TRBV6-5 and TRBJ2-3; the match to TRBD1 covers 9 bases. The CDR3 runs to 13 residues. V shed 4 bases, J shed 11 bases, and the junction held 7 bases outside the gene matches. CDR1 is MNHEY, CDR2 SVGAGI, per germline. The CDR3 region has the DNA TGTGCCAGCAGTTTACAGGGGGCCCGAGGGCAGTATTTT. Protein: CASSLQGARGQYF.

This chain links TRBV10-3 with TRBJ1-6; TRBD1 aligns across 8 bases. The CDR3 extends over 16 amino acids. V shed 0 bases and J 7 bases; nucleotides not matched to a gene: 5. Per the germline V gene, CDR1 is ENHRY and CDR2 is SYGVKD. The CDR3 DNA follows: TGTGCCATCAGTGAGTCGAGTGGGACAGGAAATTCACCCCTCCACTTT. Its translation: CAISESSGTGNSPLHF.

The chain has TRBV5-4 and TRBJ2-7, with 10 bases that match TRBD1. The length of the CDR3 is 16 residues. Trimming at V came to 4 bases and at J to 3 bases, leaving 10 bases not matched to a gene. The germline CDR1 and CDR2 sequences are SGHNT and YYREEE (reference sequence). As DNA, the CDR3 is TGTGCCAGCAGCCTGGGAGGGACAGGGGCGATCTACGAGCAGTACTTC. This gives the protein CASSLGGTGAIYEQYF.

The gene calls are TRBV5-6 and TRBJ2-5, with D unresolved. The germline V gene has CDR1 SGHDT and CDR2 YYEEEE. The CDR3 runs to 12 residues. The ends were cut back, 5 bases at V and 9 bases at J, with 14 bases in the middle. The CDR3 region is CASRPDPRPQYF. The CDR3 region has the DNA TGTGCCAGCAGACCCGATCCACGCCCCCAGTACTTC.

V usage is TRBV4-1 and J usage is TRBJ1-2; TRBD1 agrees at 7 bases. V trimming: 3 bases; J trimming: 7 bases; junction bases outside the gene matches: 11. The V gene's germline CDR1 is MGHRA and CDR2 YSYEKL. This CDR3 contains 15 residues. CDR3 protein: CASSQEVMTGTGYTF. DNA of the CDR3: TGCGCCAGCAGCCAGGAGGTAATGACAGGGACTGGCTACACCTTC.

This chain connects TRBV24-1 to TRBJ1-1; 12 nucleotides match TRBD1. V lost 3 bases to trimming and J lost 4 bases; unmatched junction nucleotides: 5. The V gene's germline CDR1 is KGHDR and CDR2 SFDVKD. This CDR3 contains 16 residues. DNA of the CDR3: TGTGCCACCAGTGATATTGGGACAGGGGGCATCACTGAAGCTTTCTTT. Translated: CATSDIGTGGITEAFF.

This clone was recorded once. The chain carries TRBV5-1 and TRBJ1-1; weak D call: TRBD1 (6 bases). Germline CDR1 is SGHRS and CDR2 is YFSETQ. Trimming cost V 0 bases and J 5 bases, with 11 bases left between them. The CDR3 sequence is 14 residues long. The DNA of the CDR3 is TGCGCCAGCAGCTTGGCGGACCAGGGGACTGAAGCTTTCTTT. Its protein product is CASSLADQGTEAFF.

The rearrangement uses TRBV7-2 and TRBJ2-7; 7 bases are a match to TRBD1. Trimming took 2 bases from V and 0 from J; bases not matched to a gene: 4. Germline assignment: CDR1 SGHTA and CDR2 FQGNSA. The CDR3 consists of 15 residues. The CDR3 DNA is TGTGCCAGCAGCTTAATTCGACAGGGCTCCTACGAGCAGTACTTC. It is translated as CASSLIRQGSYEQYF. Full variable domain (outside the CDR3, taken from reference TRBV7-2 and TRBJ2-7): GAGVSQSPSNKVTEKGKDVELRCDPISGHTALYWYRQSLGQGLEFLIYFQGNSAPDKSGLPSDRFSAERTGGSVSTLTIQRTQQEDSAVYLCASSLIRQGSYEQYFGPGTRLTVT.

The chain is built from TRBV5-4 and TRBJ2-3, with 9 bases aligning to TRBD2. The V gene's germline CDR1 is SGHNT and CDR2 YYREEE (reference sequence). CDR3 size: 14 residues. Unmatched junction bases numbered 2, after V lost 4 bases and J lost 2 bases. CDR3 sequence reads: CASSSGRTTDTQYF. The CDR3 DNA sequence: TGTGCCAGCAGCAGCGGGAGGACCACAGATACGCAGTATTTT. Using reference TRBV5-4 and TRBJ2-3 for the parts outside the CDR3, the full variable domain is ETGVTQSPTHLIKTRGQQVTLRCSSQSGHNTVSWYQQALGQGPQFIFQYYREEENGRGNFPPRFSGLQFPNYSSELNVNALELDDSALYLCASSSGRTTDTQYFGPGTRLTVL.